What follows is one T cell receptor (beta chain) and its context. Its antigen is still unknown. The sample comes from a study of fetal regulatory T cell absence and autoimmunity. Findings and caveats of the study: Some top pancreas TCR clones were over 80-fold enriched versus cord blood.

Only in-frame clones appear in the TCRdb table, and some are missing; sequencing was by immunoSEQ multiplex PCR. The data hold 95,000 to 100,000 clones, with 72% observed a single time. The sample consisted of pancreas tissue. The receptor comes from a male donor with IPEX syndrome.

The CDR3 loop is CASSAWRAGNQPQHF. The DNA of the CDR3 is TGCGCCAGCAGTGCTTGGAGGGCGGGGAATCAGCCCCAGCATTTT. The rearrangement joins TRBV10-2 to TRBJ1-5, with D unclear. The CDR3 totals 15 residues. Germline lookup yields CDR1 WSHSY and CDR2 SAAADI. Deletions cut 4 bases from V and 4 bases from J, with 14 bases between.